The rows below give T cell receptor beta chains drawn from one sample of a study of a mutant IDH1 vaccine in newly diagnosed glioma. What these receptors recognize is not known. Sequencing was performed with immunoSEQ multiplex PCR; in TCRdb, only in-frame clones are kept and a portion is missing. The sample has 60,000 to 65,000 clones; roughly four fifths are singletons. Specimen: PBMCs, collected from a glioma patient whose treatment included an IDH1 peptide vaccine. These receptors came from a man younger than 45 with glioma. CDR3s include the opening cysteine and the closing phenylalanine or tryptophan. A D gene is named only where the DNA matches it firmly. Size values are once, few and many counts, or a class for expanded clones, and some rows have none.

>once|TRBV2|TRBJ2-3|12|-
CASSEHKDTQYF
TGTGCCAGCAGTGAACACAAAGATACGCAGTATTTT
>-|TRBV19|TRBJ1-5|15|-
CASSMSQYSNQPQHF
TGTGCCAGTAGTATGTCACAATATAGCAATCAGCCCCAGCATTTT
>once|TRBV28|TRBJ2-7|14|TRBD1
CASSLFTGVYEQYF
TGTGCCAGCAGTTTATTTACAGGGGTCTACGAGCAGTACTTC
>-|TRBV15|TRBJ1-5|16|TRBD1
CATSSLLGTGNQPQHF
TGTGCCACCAGCAGCCTCTTAGGGACAGGCAATCAGCCCCAGCATTTT
>-|TRBV19|TRBJ1-2|14|-
CASSIIDSRGGYTF
TGTGCCAGTAGTATAATAGACTCACGGGGTGGCTACACCTTC
>few|TRBV15|TRBJ2-3|13|-
CATSRDGLDTQYF
TGTGCCACCAGCAGGGACGGGCTGGATACGCAGTATTTT
>-|TRBV19|TRBJ1-2|14|-
CASSSGPSNYGYTF
TGTGCCAGTAGTTCGGGGCCGTCTAACTATGGCTACACCTTC
>-|TRBV19|TRBJ1-6|15|-
CASSLRDGYNSPLHF
TGTGCCAGTAGTCTCCGGGACGGATATAATTCACCCCTCCACTTT
>-|TRBV2|TRBJ2-7|13|-
CASKGGGSYEQYF
TGTGCCAGCAAGGGGGGGGGATCCTACGAGCAGTACTTC
>-|TRBV11-2|TRBJ1-1|15|TRBD1
CASSERTGGNTEAFF
TGTGCCAGCAGCGAAAGGACAGGGGGGAACACTGAAGCTTTCTTT
>few|TRBV19|TRBJ1-1|14|TRBD1
CASSIDRGATEAFF
TGTGCCAGTAGTATCGACAGGGGGGCCACTGAAGCTTTCTTT
>-|TRBV10-3|TRBJ2-3|17|TRBD2
CAISERASGGATDTQYF
TGTGCCATCAGTGAGAGGGCTAGCGGGGGGGCCACAGATACGCAGTATTTT
>-|TRBV28|TRBJ2-5|14|-
CASSASLAGETQYF
TGTGCCAGCAGTGCGAGCCTAGCCGGGGAGACCCAGTACTTC
>-|TRBV6-5|TRBJ2-5|15|-
CASSPPPGARETQYF
TGTGCCAGCAGCCCTCCCCCGGGGGCTCGGGAGACCCAGTACTTC
>-|TRBV15|TRBJ2-7|16|-
CATSRDRGWTSYEQYF
TGTGCCACCAGCAGAGACCGGGGGTGGACCTCCTACGAGCAGTACTTC
>-|TRBV2|TRBJ2-1|14|TRBD1
CASYRTGASHEQFF
TGTGCCAGCTATAGGACAGGGGCGAGTCATGAGCAGTTCTTC
>-|TRBV9|TRBJ2-5|14|-
CASSATRVSGTQYF
TGTGCCAGCAGCGCGACCCGGGTTTCGGGTACCCAGTACTTC
>-|TRBV29-1|TRBJ2-5|14|-
CSVRWTPQTETQYF
TGCAGCGTTCGTTGGACACCCCAGACAGAGACCCAGTACTTC
>-|TRBV27|TRBJ2-7|14|TRBD1
CASSLGTGSYEQYF
TGTGCCAGCAGTTTAGGGACAGGGAGTTACGAGCAGTACTTC
>-|TRBV18|TRBJ2-7|20|TRBD2
CASSPGGPGLAGGGSYEQYF
TGTGCCAGCTCACCGGGCGGGCCGGGACTAGCGGGGGGAGGATCCTACGAGCAGTACTTC
>-|TRBV4-2|TRBJ1-3|19|TRBD1
CASSLSGQGTKGSGNTIYF
TGTGCCAGCAGCCTCTCGGGACAGGGGACTAAGGGCTCTGGAAACACCATATATTTT
>few|TRBV7-9|TRBJ2-7|17|TRBD1
CASSGYTGGLSSYEQYF
TGTGCCAGCAGCGGCTACACAGGGGGCCTATCCTCCTACGAGCAGTACTTC
>-|TRBV9|TRBJ1-1|15|TRBD1
CASSETGGVGTEAFF
TGTGCCAGCAGCGAGACAGGGGGCGTAGGGACTGAAGCTTTCTTT
>-|TRBV18|TRBJ2-7|16|TRBD1
CASSQGTDSLSYEQYF
TGTGCCAGCTCACAAGGGACAGATTCACTCTCCTACGAGCAGTACTTC
>-|TRBV7-8|TRBJ1-5|19|TRBD1
CASSARRPGTGLGYQPQHF
TGTGCCAGCAGCGCAAGACGTCCCGGGACAGGGTTGGGGTATCAGCCCCAGCATTTT
>-|TRBV29-1|TRBJ1-4|15|TRBD1
CSVAGQGAVREKLFF
TGCAGCGTTGCGGGACAGGGGGCGGTCAGGGAAAAACTGTTTTTT
>once|TRBV7-9|TRBJ1-1|16|TRBD1
CASSSSAGTANTEAFF
TGTGCCAGCAGCTCCTCGGCCGGGACAGCGAACACTGAAGCTTTCTTT
>-|TRBV6-6|TRBJ2-7|15|-
CASSDPSGGSYEQYF
TGTGCCAGCAGTGACCCCTCTGGGGGGTCCTACGAGCAGTACTTC
>once|TRBV4-1|TRBJ1-6|16|-
CASSQDEGKDNSPLHF
TGCGCCAGCAGCCAAGATGAGGGAAAGGATAATTCACCCCTCCACTTT